This T cell receptor beta chain was sequenced during a study of blood T cell repertoires in COVID-19. At the level of the study: Sources were T cells, B-cell-depleted T cells, or PBMCs; the material itself was cDNA or gDNA.

V lost 4 bases to trimming and J lost 8 bases, with 18 bases between them. The CDR3 sequence is 14 residues long. Germline CDR1 is SGHRS and CDR2 is YFSETQ. Repertoires were generated with immunoSEQ multiplex PCR, while TCRdb's copy carries only in-frame clones and drops some. This sample has fewer than 95,000 clones, with more than 70% found just once. The chain recombines TRBV5-1 with TRBJ2-5; D is possibly TRBD2 (6 bases). This TCR derives from a woman aged 80 or over with acute or convalescent COVID-19. The sample taken for sequencing was peripheral blood. CDR3 bases: TGCGCCAGCAGCGCCGGGACGGGAGAGTTAACCCAGTACTTC. This translates into CASSAGTGELTQYF.